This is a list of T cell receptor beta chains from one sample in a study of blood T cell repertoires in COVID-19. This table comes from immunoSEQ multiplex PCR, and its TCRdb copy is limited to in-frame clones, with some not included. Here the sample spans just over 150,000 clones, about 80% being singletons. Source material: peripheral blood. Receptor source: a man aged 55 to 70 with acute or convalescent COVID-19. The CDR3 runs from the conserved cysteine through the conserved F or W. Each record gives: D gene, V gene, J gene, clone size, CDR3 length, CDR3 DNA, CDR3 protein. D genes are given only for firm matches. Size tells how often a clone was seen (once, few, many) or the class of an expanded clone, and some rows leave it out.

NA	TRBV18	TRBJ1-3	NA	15	TGTGCCAGCTCACCAGCGGGGACCTCTGGAAACACCATATATTTT	CASSPAGTSGNTIYF
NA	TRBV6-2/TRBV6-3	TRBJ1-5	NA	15	TGTGCCAGCAGTTACGGCGGGTCCCGCAATCAGCCCCAGCATTTT	CASSYGGSRNQPQHF
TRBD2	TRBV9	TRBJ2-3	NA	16	TGTGCCAGCAGCGTAGCTGGGCTAGCGGCCACAGATACGCAGTATTTT	CASSVAGLAATDTQYF
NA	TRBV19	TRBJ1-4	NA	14	TGTGCCAGTAGTATAAGACTCCCCAATGAAAAACTGTTTTTT	CASSIRLPNEKLFF
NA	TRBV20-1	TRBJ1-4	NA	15	TGCAGTGCTAGTTCTTGGACCGCAGGGGATGAAAAACTGTTTTTT	CSASSWTAGDEKLFF
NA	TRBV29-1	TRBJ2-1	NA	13	TGCAGCGTTGGGGGGAGGAGCTACAATGAGCAGTTCTTC	CSVGGRSYNEQFF
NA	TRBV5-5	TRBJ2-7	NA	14	TGTGCCAGCAGTTTAGGGGATATTCGGTACGAGCAGTACTTC	CASSLGDIRYEQYF
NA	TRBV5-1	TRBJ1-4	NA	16	TGCGCCAGCAGCTTGGCCGTCGGCAGGGCTAATGAAAAACTGTTTTTT	CASSLAVGRANEKLFF
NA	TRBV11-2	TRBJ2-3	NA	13	TGTGCCAGCAGCTTAGAGGCGGCGGGAACGCAGTATTTT	CASSLEAAGTQYF
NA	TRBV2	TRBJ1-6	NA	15	TGTGCCAGCATTAAGGAGACGGTCTATAATTCACCCCTCCACTTT	CASIKETVYNSPLHF
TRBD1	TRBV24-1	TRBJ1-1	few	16	TGTGCCACCAGGCCCGGGACAGGGGGCGCGCACACTGAAGCTTTCTTT	CATRPGTGGAHTEAFF
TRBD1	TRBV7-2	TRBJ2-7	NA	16	TGTGCCAGCAGCTTAGCAACAGGGGTGGGCTCCTACGAGCAGTACTTC	CASSLATGVGSYEQYF
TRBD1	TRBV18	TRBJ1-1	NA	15	TGTGCCAGCTCACCCCCGAGGGGGCGCGGCACTGAAGCTTTCTTT	CASSPPRGRGTEAFF
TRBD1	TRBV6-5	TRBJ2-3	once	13	TGTGCCAGCAGTATCACGACAGGGTATACGCAGTATTTT	CASSITTGYTQYF
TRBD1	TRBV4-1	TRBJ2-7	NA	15	TGCGCCAGCAGCCAAGCCGGACAGGGTGCCTACGAGCAGTACTTC	CASSQAGQGAYEQYF
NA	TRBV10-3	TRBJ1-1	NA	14	TGTGCCATCAGTGAGGGCGGGGGGACAACTGAAGCTTTCTTT	CAISEGGGTTEAFF
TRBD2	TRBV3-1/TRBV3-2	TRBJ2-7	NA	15	TGTGCCAGCAGCCACCTAGCGGGCCGAGGGTACGAGCAGTACTTC	CASSHLAGRGYEQYF
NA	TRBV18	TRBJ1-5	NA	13	TGTGCCAGCTCCCATGACAAGAATCAGCCCCAGCATTTT	CASSHDKNQPQHF
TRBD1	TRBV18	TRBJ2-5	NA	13	TGTGCCAGCCAGACAGGGGGAACGGGGACCCAGTACTTC	CASQTGGTGTQYF
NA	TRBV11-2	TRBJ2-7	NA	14	TGTGCCAGCAGTGGGGGGTTAGTAACGGATGAGCAGTACTTC	CASSGGLVTDEQYF